What follows are 22 T cell receptor beta chains derived from one specimen sequenced in a study of blood T cell repertoires in COVID-19. Some clones are missing from TCRdb's copy, which holds only in-frame ones; the method was immunoSEQ multiplex PCR. The profile covers roughly 150,000 clones, with around 86% appearing a single time and about 4% taken by the ten largest. The sample consisted of peripheral blood. The receptors were sampled from a woman of 80 years or more with acute or convalescent COVID-19.

The V gene is TRBV28, the J gene TRBJ2-5; 10 bases are a match to TRBD2. The junction had 18 bases not matched to a gene; V was cut back by 3 bases and J by 2 bases. Germline lookup yields CDR1 MDHEN and CDR2 SYDVKM. The length of the CDR3 is 20 residues. CDR3 bases: TGTGCCAGCAGTTTCCAATGGATACTTCTAGCGGGAGAGGGTCAAGAGACCCAGTACTTC. It encodes CASSFQWILLAGEGQETQYF.

The V call is TRBV4-2, the J call TRBJ2-4; 12 bases agree with TRBD2. The CDR3 runs 21 residues. Germline values: CDR1 LGHNA, CDR2 YNFKEQ. Trimming removed 0 bases from V and 2 bases from J; junction bases left unmatched: 14. The CDR3 DNA is TGTGCCAGCAGCCAAGATTTAAGGACTAGCGGGAATGAGGCATCCAAAAACATTCAGTACTTC. Translating gives CASSQDLRTSGNEASKNIQYF.

The rearrangement uses TRBV5-1 and TRBJ2-5; weak D call: TRBD2 (7 bases). The V end was cut by 4 bases, the J end by 5 bases, with 18 bases between. The CDR3 extends over 15 amino acids. Germline CDR1 and CDR2: SGHRS and YFSETQ. The CDR3 sequence is CASSRRVGRGETQYF. Here the CDR3 DNA reads TGCGCCAGCAGCCGCCGAGTTGGGAGGGGGGAGACCCAGTACTTC.

The chain is built from TRBV4-1 and TRBJ1-2; 8 bases match TRBD1. The CDR3 has 13 amino acids. Germline values: CDR1 MGHRA, CDR2 YSYEKL. The trim removed 5 bases at V and 6 bases at J, leaving 5 bases unmatched. For the CDR3, the DNA is TGCGCCAGCAGCGCAGGGGGCTGGGATGGCTACACCTTC. Protein: CASSAGGWDGYTF.

The gene calls are TRBV20-1 and TRBJ2-7; 9 nucleotides match TRBD1. Germline-derived CDR1 and CDR2 are DFQATT and SNEGSKA (reference sequence). With 5 bases clipped from V and 9 bases from J, the junction kept 5 bases outside the gene matches. This CDR3 has 11 amino acids. The CDR3 is CSAVQGAPQYF. The CDR3 region has the DNA TGCAGTGCTGTACAGGGGGCGCCGCAGTACTTC.

This chain joins TRBV3-1 (or the pseudogene TRBV3-2) and TRBJ1-2; TRBD1 matches 10 bases. The CDR3 runs to 15 residues. Germline V gene lookup returns CDR1 LGHDT and CDR2 YNNKEL (reference sequence). The V gene end was trimmed by 3 bases and the J gene end by 6 bases; junction bases not matched to a gene: 7. DNA of the CDR3: TGTGCCAGCAGCCATCCGGGACAGGGGCCAGATGGCTACACCTTC. Translated: CASSHPGQGPDGYTF.

The V and J genes are TRBV27 and TRBJ2-7, with 8 bases that match TRBD1. Germline V gene lookup returns CDR1 MNHEY and CDR2 SMNVEV (reference sequence). This CDR3 contains 13 residues. The V gene end was trimmed by 3 bases and the J gene end by 5 bases; junction bases not matched to a gene: 3. CDR3 sequence: CASSLQGADEQYF. CDR3 DNA sequence: TGTGCCAGCAGTTTGCAGGGGGCTGACGAGCAGTACTTC.

This clone came up once. The CDR3, as DNA: TGTGCCAGCAGCCTACCGGGAAACCGTTACAATGAGCAGTTCTTC. It specifies CASSLPGNRYNEQFF. The chain couples TRBV28 to TRBJ2-1; D may be TRBD2 (5 bases). The V end lost 6 bases, the J end lost 4 bases, and 16 bases lay between the germline ends. There are 15 residues in the CDR3. Germline values: CDR1 MDHEN, CDR2 SYDVKM. The variable domain in full, with the rest retrieved from reference TRBV28 and TRBJ2-1, is DVKVTQSSRYLVKRTGEKVFLECVQDMDHENMFWYRQDPGLGLRLIYFSYDVKMKEKGDIPEGYSVSREKKERFSLILESASTNQTSMYLCASSLPGNRYNEQFFGPGTRLTVL.

V usage is TRBV7-9 and J usage is TRBJ1-1; tentatively, D is TRBD1 (5 bases). Germline V gives CDR1 SEHNR, CDR2 FQNEAQ (reference sequence). The CDR3 is made up of 12 amino acids. Trimming took off 5 bases at V and 9 bases at J, with 13 bases between the two ends. CDR3 sequence reads: CASSQDRRKAFF. The CDR3 nucleotides read TGTGCCAGCAGCCAAGACAGAAGGAAAGCTTTCTTT.

J is TRBJ2-3 and V is TRBV6-2 or TRBV6-3; 11 bases are shared with TRBD2. The CDR3 totals 16 residues. V lost 5 bases and J lost 0; bases outside the gene matches: 4. CDR1 MNHEY and CDR2 SVGEGT come from the germline V gene. The CDR3 sequence: CASSPTSGGSTDTQYF. The CDR3 DNA reads TGTGCCAGCAGTCCCACTAGCGGGGGAAGCACAGATACGCAGTATTTT.

This rearrangement joins TRBV4-1 to TRBJ2-1; no firm D call. Germline V gene lookup returns CDR1 MGHRA and CDR2 YSYEKL. V was trimmed by 4 bases and J by 8 bases, leaving 12 bases between them. The CDR3 covers 13 residues. CDR3 nucleotides: TGCGCCAGCAGCCCCCGGCTGGAGCATGAGCAGTTCTTC. Translation: CASSPRLEHEQFF.

The CDR3 sequence: CASSLGTDQKLFF. Written as DNA, the CDR3 is TGTGCCAGCAGCCTAGGGACAGACCAAAAACTGTTTTTT. The chain employs TRBV7-2 and TRBJ1-4, with 7 bases aligning to TRBD1. Trimming removed 5 bases from V and 9 bases from J; junction bases left unmatched: 6. CDR3 length equals 13 residues. Germline lookup yields CDR1 SGHTA and CDR2 FQGNSA. Full variable domain (rest looked up from reference TRBV7-2 and TRBJ1-4): GAGVSQSPSNKVTEKGKDVELRCDPISGHTALYWYRQSLGQGLEFLIYFQGNSAPDKSGLPSDRFSAERTGGSVSTLTIQRTQQEDSAVYLCASSLGTDQKLFFGSGTQLSVL.

CDR3 sequence reads: CASRRTSNYGYTF. The DNA of the CDR3 is TGTGCCAGCAGGAGGACTTCTAACTATGGCTACACCTTC. The chain couples TRBV28 to TRBJ1-2; no reliable D call. V was pared by 6 bases and J by 0 bases, with 8 bases between. This CDR3 spans 13 amino acids. Germline CDR1 is MDHEN and CDR2 is SYDVKM.

The V call is TRBV5-4, the J call TRBJ2-7; D is possibly TRBD1 (6 bases). V gave up 4 bases and J gave up 1 base, with 18 bases separating them. CDR1 is SGHNT and CDR2 is YYREEE in the germline V gene (reference sequence). The CDR3 runs to 16 residues. The CDR3 coding sequence is TGTGCCAGCAGCGGAGCAACCGGGACAAGGTCCTACGAGCAGTACTTC. The encoded protein is CASSGATGTRSYEQYF.

The rearrangement joins TRBV11-2 to TRBJ1-3, with 7 bases lining up with TRBD1. This CDR3 contains 15 residues. Losses at the gene ends were 4 bases for V and 4 bases for J; bases not matched to a gene: 7. The V gene's germline CDR1 is SGHAT and CDR2 FQNNGV. The CDR3 reads CASSYRTGSGNTIYF. The CDR3, as DNA: TGTGCCAGCAGCTACCGGACAGGCTCAGGAAACACCATATATTTT.

This clone came up a few times. The rearrangement uses TRBV11-2 and TRBJ2-3, with TRBD2 matching 9 bases. Germline V lookup: CDR1 SGHAT, CDR2 FQNNGV. V lost 5 bases and J lost 2; bases outside the gene matches: 5. This CDR3 has 15 residues. The CDR3 loop reads CASSEVAGATDTQYF. CDR3 nucleotides: TGTGCCAGCAGCGAGGTAGCGGGGGCCACAGATACGCAGTATTTT.

The rearrangement uses TRBV7-2 and TRBJ2-3; D is possibly TRBD1 (6 bases). Germline V gives CDR1 SGHTA, CDR2 FQGNSA. The CDR3 spans 14 residues. The V and J ends lost 5 bases and 4 bases respectively, with 13 bases between them. The DNA for the CDR3 is TGTGCCAGCAGCAGCGACAGGCGCCCAGATACGCAGTATTTT. This codes for CASSSDRRPDTQYF.

This clone was recorded only once. CDR3 region: CASSIGTANGELFF. CDR3 nucleotide sequence: TGCGCCAGCAGCATCGGGACAGCCAACGGGGAGCTGTTTTTT. The chain combines TRBV5-1 with TRBJ2-2; 7 bases align to TRBD1. The V gene end was trimmed by 4 bases and the J gene end by 7 bases; junction bases not matched to a gene: 7. The CDR3 extends over 14 amino acids. Germline assignment: CDR1 SGHRS and CDR2 YFSETQ.

The genes are TRBV27 and TRBJ2-7; TRBD2 agrees at 7 bases. J gave up 3 bases and V 2 bases, and 13 bases lay outside the gene matches. CDR1 is MNHEY and CDR2 is SMNVEV in the germline V gene (reference sequence). The CDR3 totals 17 residues. The CDR3 spells CASSLRPSGTFYYEQYF. In DNA, the CDR3 is TGTGCCAGCAGTTTACGGCCTAGCGGAACATTTTACTACGAGCAGTACTTC.

This clone has a handful of counts. This chain connects TRBV7-9 to TRBJ2-7; possibly TRBD1 for D (5 bases). CDR3 length equals 14 residues. V was shortened by 5 bases and J by 2 bases, with 13 bases between the two germline ends. Germline-derived CDR1 and CDR2 are SEHNR and FQNEAQ (reference sequence). In nucleotides, the CDR3 is TGTGCCAGCAGCCGGTCCAGGGTAGCCTACGAGCAGTACTTC. It is translated as CASSRSRVAYEQYF. Complete variable domain (other parts from reference TRBV7-9 and TRBJ2-7): DTGVSQNPRHKITKRGQNVTFRCDPISEHNRLYWYRQTLGQGPEFLTYFQNEAQLEKSRLLSDRFSAERPKGSFSTLEIQRTEQGDSAMYLCASSRSRVAYEQYFGPGTRLTVT.

This clone was observed a few times. CDR3 region: CASSPLFLGQQNSGQYF. For the CDR3, the DNA is TGTGCCAGCAGCCCGCTCTTTCTGGGACAGCAAAATTCCGGGCAGTACTTC. The chain carries TRBV2 and TRBJ2-7; 7 bases match TRBD1. Germline CDR1 SNHLY, CDR2 FYNNEI. The CDR3 covers 17 residues. V lost 6 bases, J lost 9 bases, and 23 bases stayed unmatched.

The table lists this clone with a count of one. The chain uses TRBV28 and TRBJ1-4, with D unresolved. Germline CDR1 and CDR2: MDHEN and SYDVKM. The CDR3 covers 11 residues. Trimming took 7 bases from V and 5 from J, leaving 5 bases between them. DNA of the CDR3: TGTGCCAGCACTCAGAATGAAAAACTGTTTTTT. Its protein product is CASTQNEKLFF.